A selection of T cell receptor beta chains follows, all from one sample in a study of T-cell reconstitution after alpha-beta-depleted transplantation in children. TCRdb redid the calling of the PCR reads with MiXCR, one entry per CDR3 protein. The table records a few hundred thousand distinct CDR3 sequences, 27% of them present only once. The source material was PBMCs, sampled before TCRalphabeta/CD19-depleted stem cell transplant. Receptors were obtained from a boy in the first two years of life with Wiskott-Aldrich syndrome, due to receive a stem cell transplant. The conserved cysteine and the conserved F or W are not part of the CDR3 here.

v_call: TRBV5-6
cdr3_aa: ASSLPGQTIDTQY

v_call: TRBV30
cdr3_aa: AWSRRGYEQY

v_call: TRBV7-2
cdr3_aa: ASSFRGLEQY

v_call: TRBV20-1
cdr3_aa: SARDPTSGEYQETQY

v_call: TRBV20-1
cdr3_aa: SARNKGQGAFTGELF

v_call: TRBV20-1
cdr3_aa: SARRTGGNTEAF

v_call: TRBV19
cdr3_aa: ASLRPGSIGYT

v_call: TRBV3-1
cdr3_aa: ASSQVNTIY

v_call: TRBV20-1
cdr3_aa: SARLAGVYNEQF

v_call: TRBV24-1
cdr3_aa: ATSDSGRAGNIQY

v_call: TRBV6-2/TRBV6-3
cdr3_aa: ASSQRASYNEQF

v_call: TRBV5-1
cdr3_aa: ASSSLAGGSSTDTQY

v_call: TRBV6-1
cdr3_aa: ASMDRGLTDTQY

v_call: TRBV3-1
cdr3_aa: ASSQETRPQD

v_call: TRBV6-5
cdr3_aa: ASSYSIVGETQY

v_call: TRBV12-3/TRBV12-4
cdr3_aa: ASSLLLAGGRTGELF

v_call: TRBV5-1
cdr3_aa: ASGTGDYNEQF

v_call: TRBV19
cdr3_aa: ASSIGQLSGANVLT

v_call: TRBV20-1
cdr3_aa: SASQRTSGYEQY

v_call: TRBV12-3/TRBV12-4
cdr3_aa: ASTRQVSGANVLT

v_call: TRBV3-1
cdr3_aa: ASSVGRGEKLF

v_call: TRBV20-1
cdr3_aa: SARVDRSSYNSPLH

v_call: TRBV5-1
cdr3_aa: ASSLVSSTYNEQF

v_call: TRBV11-2
cdr3_aa: ASSQGSNQPQH

v_call: TRBV7-6
cdr3_aa: ASSLGGTSSLETQY

v_call: TRBV20-1
cdr3_aa: SARNQRESYYEQY

v_call: TRBV20-1
cdr3_aa: SARRVGAGTSGRAAYNEQF

v_call: TRBV5-1
cdr3_aa: ASSLAGQGRSDTQY

v_call: TRBV5-5
cdr3_aa: ASSFRDREYNEQF

v_call: TRBV5-1
cdr3_aa: ASRYRGIIQETQY

v_call: TRBV5-6
cdr3_aa: ASSQRDHQETQY

v_call: TRBV20-1
cdr3_aa: SAQPGLAGDEQF

v_call: TRBV3-1
cdr3_aa: ASSQVDSRNYGYT

v_call: TRBV5-1
cdr3_aa: ASSPPRAEGNNEQF

v_call: TRBV7-9
cdr3_aa: ASNLWGRKNNEQF

v_call: TRBV5-1
cdr3_aa: ASSSQTGGYTEAF

v_call: TRBV14
cdr3_aa: ASSQERGHFSYEQY

v_call: TRBV5-4
cdr3_aa: ASSFGQGAASTYEQY

v_call: TRBV5-1
cdr3_aa: ASSLFSGGHTSGANVLT

v_call: TRBV7-9
cdr3_aa: ASRETGGNEQF

v_call: TRBV28
cdr3_aa: ASAQETQY

v_call: TRBV27
cdr3_aa: ASRDLGQSRNYGYT

v_call: TRBV12-3/TRBV12-4
cdr3_aa: ASSSPTSGGSSYNEQF

v_call: TRBV7-2
cdr3_aa: ASSLERGHTDTQY

v_call: TRBV11-1
cdr3_aa: ASSLISLAGASKETQY

v_call: TRBV28
cdr3_aa: ATHRQVTDTQY

v_call: TRBV20-1
cdr3_aa: SARVIGEGSNSPLH

v_call: TRBV29-1
cdr3_aa: SVEAPSSGANVLT

v_call: TRBV5-1
cdr3_aa: ASSPGPGGSFGNTIY

v_call: TRBV5-1
cdr3_aa: ASSLGQITEAF

v_call: TRBV20-1
cdr3_aa: SASRMESSYNEQF

v_call: TRBV20-1
cdr3_aa: SARVGSSNEQF

v_call: TRBV9
cdr3_aa: ASSGQGGGPQH